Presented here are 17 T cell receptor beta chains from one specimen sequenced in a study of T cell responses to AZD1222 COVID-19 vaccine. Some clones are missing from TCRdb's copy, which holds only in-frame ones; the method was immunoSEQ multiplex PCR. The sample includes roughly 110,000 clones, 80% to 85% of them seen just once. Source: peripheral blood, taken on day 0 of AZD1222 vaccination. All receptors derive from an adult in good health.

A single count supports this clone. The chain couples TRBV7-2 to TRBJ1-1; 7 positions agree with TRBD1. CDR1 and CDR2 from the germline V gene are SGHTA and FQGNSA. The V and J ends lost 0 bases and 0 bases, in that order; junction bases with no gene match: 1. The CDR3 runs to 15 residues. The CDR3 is CASSLATGLNTEAFF. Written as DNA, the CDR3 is TGTGCCAGCAGCTTAGCGACAGGGTTGAACACTGAAGCTTTCTTT. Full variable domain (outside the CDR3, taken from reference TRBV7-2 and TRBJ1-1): GAGVSQSPSNKVTEKGKDVELRCDPISGHTALYWYRQSLGQGLEFLIYFQGNSAPDKSGLPSDRFSAERTGGSVSTLTIQRTQQEDSAVYLCASSLATGLNTEAFFGQGTRLTVV.

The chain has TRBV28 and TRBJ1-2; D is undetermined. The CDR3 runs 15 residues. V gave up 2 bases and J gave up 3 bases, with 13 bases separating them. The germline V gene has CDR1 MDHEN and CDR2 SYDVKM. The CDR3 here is CASSLGGNWDYGYTF. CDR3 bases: TGTGCCAGCAGTTTAGGCGGCAACTGGGACTATGGCTACACCTTC.

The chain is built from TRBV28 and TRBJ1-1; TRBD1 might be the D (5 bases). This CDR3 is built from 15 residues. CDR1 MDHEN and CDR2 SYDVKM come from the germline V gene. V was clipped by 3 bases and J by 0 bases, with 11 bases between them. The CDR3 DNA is TGTGCCAGCAGTTTGGGGAAGGGGATGAACACTGAAGCTTTCTTT. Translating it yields CASSLGKGMNTEAFF.

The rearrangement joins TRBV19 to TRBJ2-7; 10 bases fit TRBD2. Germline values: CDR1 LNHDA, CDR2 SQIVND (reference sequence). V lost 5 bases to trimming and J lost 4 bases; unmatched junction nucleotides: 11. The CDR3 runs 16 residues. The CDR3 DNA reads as TGTGCCAGTAGTGATAGGTGGTCTAGCGGGAGTTACGAGCAGTACTTC. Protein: CASSDRWSSGSYEQYF.

As DNA, the CDR3 is TGCGCCAGCAGGGGGGCTCTGGGGCAGCCCCAGCATTTT. The encoded protein is CASRGALGQPQHF. The chain carries TRBV10-2 and TRBJ1-5; a possible D gene is TRBD1 (6 bases). Trimming cost V 6 bases and J 7 bases, with 13 bases left between them. The CDR3 loop spans 13 amino acids. CDR1 is WSHSY and CDR2 is SAAADI in the germline V gene.

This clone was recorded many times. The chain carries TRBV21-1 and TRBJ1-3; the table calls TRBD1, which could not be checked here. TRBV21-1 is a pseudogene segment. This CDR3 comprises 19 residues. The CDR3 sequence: CASSRPRGGDRETGNTIYF. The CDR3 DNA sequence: TGTGCCAGCAGCCGTCCTAGAGGGGGGGACAGGGAAACTGGAAACACCATATATTTT.

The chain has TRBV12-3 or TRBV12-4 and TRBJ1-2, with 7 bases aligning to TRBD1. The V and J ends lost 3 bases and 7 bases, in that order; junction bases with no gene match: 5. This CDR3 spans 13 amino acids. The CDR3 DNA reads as TGTGCCAGCAGTTTCGGCAGGGGGTTTGGCTACACCTTC. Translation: CASSFGRGFGYTF.

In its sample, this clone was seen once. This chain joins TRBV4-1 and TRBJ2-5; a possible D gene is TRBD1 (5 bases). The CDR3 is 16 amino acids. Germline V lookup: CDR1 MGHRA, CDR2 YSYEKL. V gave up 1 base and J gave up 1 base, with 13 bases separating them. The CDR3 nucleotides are TGCGCCAGCAGCCAAGGGGAAAACAGGTTCCAAGAGACCCAGTACTTC. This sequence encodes CASSQGENRFQETQYF.

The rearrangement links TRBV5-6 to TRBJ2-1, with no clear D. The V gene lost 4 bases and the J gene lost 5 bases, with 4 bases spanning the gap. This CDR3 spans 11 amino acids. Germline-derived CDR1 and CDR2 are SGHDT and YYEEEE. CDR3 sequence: CASSRNNEQFF. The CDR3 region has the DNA TGTGCCAGCAGCCGTAACAATGAGCAGTTCTTC.

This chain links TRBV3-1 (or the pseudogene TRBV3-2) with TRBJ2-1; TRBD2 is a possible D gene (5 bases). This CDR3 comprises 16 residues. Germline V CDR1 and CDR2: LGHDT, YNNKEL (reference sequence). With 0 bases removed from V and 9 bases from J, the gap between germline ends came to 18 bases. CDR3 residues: CASSQDEGSSLIEQFF. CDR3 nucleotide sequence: TGTGCCAGCAGCCAAGATGAGGGAAGTTCCCTAATTGAGCAGTTCTTC.

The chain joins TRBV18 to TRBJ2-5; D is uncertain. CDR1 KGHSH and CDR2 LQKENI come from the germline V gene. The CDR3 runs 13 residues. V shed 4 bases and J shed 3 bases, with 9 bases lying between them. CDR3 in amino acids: CASSREGKETQYF. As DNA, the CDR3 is TGTGCCAGCTCACGGGAAGGGAAAGAGACCCAGTACTTC.

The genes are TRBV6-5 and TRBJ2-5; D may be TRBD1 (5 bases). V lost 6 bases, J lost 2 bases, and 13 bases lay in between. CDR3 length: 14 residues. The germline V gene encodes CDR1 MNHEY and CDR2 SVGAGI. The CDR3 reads CASSRTTGQETQYF. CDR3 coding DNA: TGTGCCAGCAGCCGTACTACAGGACAAGAGACCCAGTACTTC.

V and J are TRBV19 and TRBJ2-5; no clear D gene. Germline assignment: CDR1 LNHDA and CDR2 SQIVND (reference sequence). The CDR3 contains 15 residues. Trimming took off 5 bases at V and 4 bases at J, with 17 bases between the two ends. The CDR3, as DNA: TGTGCCAGTAGTTCCTCCCCTTCTAGAACAGAGACCCAGTACTTC. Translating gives CASSSSPSRTETQYF.

CDR3: CASSSVQPGNDEQYF. The CDR3 coding sequence is TGTGCCAGCAGTTCGGTCCAGCCAGGGAACGACGAGCAGTACTTC. This chain joins TRBV6-5 and TRBJ2-7; D is possibly TRBD1 (5 bases). The V end was cut by 4 bases, the J end by 5 bases, with 18 bases between. CDR3 length: 15 residues. Germline-derived CDR1 and CDR2 are MNHEY and SVGAGI.

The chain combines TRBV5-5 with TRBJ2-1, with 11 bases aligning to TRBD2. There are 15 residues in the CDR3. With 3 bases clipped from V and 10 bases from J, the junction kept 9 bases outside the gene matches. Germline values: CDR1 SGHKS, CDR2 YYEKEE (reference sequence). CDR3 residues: CASSSGLAVVGEQFF. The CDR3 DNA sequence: TGTGCCAGCAGCTCGGGACTAGCGGTCGTAGGGGAGCAGTTCTTC.

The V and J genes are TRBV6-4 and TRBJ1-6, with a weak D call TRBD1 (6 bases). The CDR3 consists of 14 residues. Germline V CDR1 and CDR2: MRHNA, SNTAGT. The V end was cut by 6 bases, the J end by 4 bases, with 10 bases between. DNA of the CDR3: TGTGCCAGCAGCGAACAGGGTTATAATTCACCCCTCCACTTT. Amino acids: CASSEQGYNSPLHF.

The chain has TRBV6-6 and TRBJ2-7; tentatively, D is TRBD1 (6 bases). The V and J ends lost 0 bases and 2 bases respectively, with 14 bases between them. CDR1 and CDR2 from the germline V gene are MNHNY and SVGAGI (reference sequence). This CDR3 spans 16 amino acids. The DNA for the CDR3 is TGTGCCAGCAGTTACTCGAACGTGTACAGGGCCTACGAGCAGTACTTC. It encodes CASSYSNVYRAYEQYF.